This entry is about one T cell receptor beta chain. Its specificity is not known. This entry belongs to a study of cytotoxic CD8 clonotypes in ibrutinib-treated CLL. Study summary: Recorded responses included 24 partial and 2 complete; following median roughly 70 months, roughly 15 stayed remitted and about twelve progressed. The study, taken as a whole, reports: Under treatment, the uncommon public clonotypes either contracted or remained stable. In comparison with age-matched healthy donors, baseline clonality was higher and tracked circulating CD8+ T-cell counts.

Method: immunoSEQ multiplex PCR; TCRdb's copy keeps in-frame clones and lacks some. The sample holds 150,000 or so clones; roughly 85% are singletons and the top ten take roughly 2%. There are 13 residues in the CDR3. Germline V gene sequence: CDR1 SGHTA, CDR2 FQGNSA. V shed 11 bases and J 1 base; nucleotides not matched to a gene: 2. The input for sequencing was PBMCs, taken after 24 months of ibrutinib treatment. The chain is built from TRBV7-2 and TRBJ2-3, with 11 bases fitting TRBD2. This TCR derives from a human donor with chronic lymphocytic leukemia. In DNA, the CDR3 is TGTGCCCTAGCGGGAGGTCGCACAGATACGCAGTATTTT. This sequence encodes CALAGGRTDTQYF.